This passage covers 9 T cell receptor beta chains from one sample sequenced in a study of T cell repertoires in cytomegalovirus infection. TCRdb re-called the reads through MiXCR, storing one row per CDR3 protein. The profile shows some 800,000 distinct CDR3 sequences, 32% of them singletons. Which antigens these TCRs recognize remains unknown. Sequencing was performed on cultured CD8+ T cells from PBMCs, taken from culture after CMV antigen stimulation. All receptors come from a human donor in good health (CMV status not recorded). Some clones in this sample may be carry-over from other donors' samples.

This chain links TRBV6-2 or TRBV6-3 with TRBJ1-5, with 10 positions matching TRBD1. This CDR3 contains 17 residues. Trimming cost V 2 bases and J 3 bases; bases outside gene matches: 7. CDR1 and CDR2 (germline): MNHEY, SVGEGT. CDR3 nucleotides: TGTGCCAGCAGTTACGGCAGCGGGACAGGGGTCAATCAGCCCCAGCATTTT. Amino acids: CASSYGSGTGVNQPQHF.

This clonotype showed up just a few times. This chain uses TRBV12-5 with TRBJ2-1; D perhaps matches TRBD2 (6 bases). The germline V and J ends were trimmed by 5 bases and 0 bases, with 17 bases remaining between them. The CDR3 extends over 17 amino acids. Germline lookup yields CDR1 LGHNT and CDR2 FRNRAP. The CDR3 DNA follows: TGTGCTAGTGGTCGGGCATTAGCGGTCAGCTCCTACAATGAGCAGTTCTTC. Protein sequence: CASGRALAVSSYNEQFF.

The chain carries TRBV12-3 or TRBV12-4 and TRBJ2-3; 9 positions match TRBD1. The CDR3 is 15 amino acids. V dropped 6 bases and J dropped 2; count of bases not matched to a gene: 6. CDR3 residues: CASRYRDRDTDTQYF. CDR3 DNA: TGTGCCAGCAGGTACCGGGACAGGGACACAGATACGCAGTATTTT.

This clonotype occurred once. The CDR3 region has the DNA TGTGCCAGCAGTTTAGTTGTGGGGACAGGCCACAATGAGCAGTTCTTC. The encoded protein is CASSLVVGTGHNEQFF. This chain uses TRBV28 with TRBJ2-1; TRBD1 aligns across 8 bases. J was trimmed by 5 bases and V by 2 bases; bases with no gene match: 8. The CDR3 is made up of 16 amino acids. Germline CDR1 reads MDHEN; CDR2 reads SYDVKM.

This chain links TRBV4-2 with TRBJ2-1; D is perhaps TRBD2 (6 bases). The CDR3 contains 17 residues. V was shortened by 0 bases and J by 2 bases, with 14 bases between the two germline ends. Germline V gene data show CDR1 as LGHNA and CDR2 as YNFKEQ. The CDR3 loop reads CASSQDVPSAAYNEQFF. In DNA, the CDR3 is TGTGCCAGCAGCCAAGATGTACCTAGCGCGGCCTACAATGAGCAGTTCTTC.

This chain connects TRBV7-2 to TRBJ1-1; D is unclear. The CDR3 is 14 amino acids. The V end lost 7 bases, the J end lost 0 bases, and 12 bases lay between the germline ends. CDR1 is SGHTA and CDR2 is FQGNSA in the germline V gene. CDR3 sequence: CASNWGYMNTEAFF. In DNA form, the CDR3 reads TGTGCCAGCAATTGGGGTTATATGAACACTGAAGCTTTCTTT.

The CDR3 bases are TGCAGCGTTGAACATAGCGGGGGGGGCGAGCATGAGCAGTTCTTC. Translated, it gives CSVEHSGGGEHEQFF. V and J are TRBV29-1 and TRBJ2-1; 11 nucleotides agree with TRBD2. The junction had 8 bases not matched to a gene; V was cut back by 2 bases and J by 8 bases. This CDR3 is built from 15 residues. Germline V gives CDR1 SQVTM, CDR2 ANQGSEA.

Here the CDR3 DNA reads TGTGCCAGCAGCTTGAGTTACGGACAGAGGTTAGGCGAGCAGTACTTC. Residues: CASSLSYGQRLGEQYF. The chain joins TRBV7-9 to TRBJ2-7, with D perhaps matching TRBD1 (6 bases). With 3 bases removed from V and 6 bases from J, the gap between germline ends came to 21 bases. The CDR3 runs 16 residues. Germline values: CDR1 SEHNR, CDR2 FQNEAQ (reference sequence). Full variable domain (missing parts from reference TRBV7-9 and TRBJ2-7): DTGVSQNPRHKITKRGQNVTFRCDPISEHNRLYWYRQTLGQGPEFLTYFQNEAQLEKSRLLSDRFSAERPKGSFSTLEIQRTEQGDSAMYLCASSLSYGQRLGEQYFGPGTRLTVT.

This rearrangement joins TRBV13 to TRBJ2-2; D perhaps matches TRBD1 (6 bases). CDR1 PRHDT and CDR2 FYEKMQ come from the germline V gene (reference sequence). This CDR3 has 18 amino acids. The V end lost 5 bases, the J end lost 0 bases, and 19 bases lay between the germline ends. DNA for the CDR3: TGTGCCAGCAGCACCATCCCTCCGGACAGCGCGAACACCGGGGAGCTGTTTTTT. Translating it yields CASSTIPPDSANTGELFF. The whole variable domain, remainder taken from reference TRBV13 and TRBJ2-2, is AAGVIQSPRHLIKEKRETATLKCYPIPRHDTVYWYQQGPGQDPQFLISFYEKMQSDKGSIPDRFSAQQFSDYHSELNMSSLELGDSALYFCASSTIPPDSANTGELFFGEGSRLTVL.